The clone carrying this TCR beta chain has a count of ten or more. What it binds is unknown. Germline CDR1 and CDR2: DFQATT and SNEGSKA (reference sequence). V was shortened by 1 base and J by 5 bases, with 9 bases between the two germline ends. CDR3 size: 12 residues. This record belongs to a study of identical twins. The authors used template switching to add a universal primer site and gave cDNA unique molecular identifiers. MiXCR, run by TCRdb on the 5' RACE reads, gives a single entry per CDR3 protein. The data contain 450,000 or so distinct CDR3 sequences, about a fifth of them singletons. Broader study findings: There is a chance that invariant MAIT and iNKT cells partially muddied zero-insertion analyses.

Input material: naive T cells sorted from blood. The TCR sequence derives from a man aged 45-65 years in good health. The rearrangement uses TRBV20-1 and TRBJ2-7; a possible D gene is TRBD2 (6 bases). Written as DNA, the CDR3 is TGCAGTGCTAGAGGGGGGAGGAACGAGCAGTACTTC. It yields the protein CSARGGRNEQYF.